Sequencing of this T cell receptor (beta chain) was carried out in a study of response to subunit inactivated influenza vaccine. Overall study findings and caveats: The authors put forward the suggestion that each seasonal influenza vaccination may bring in only a limited number of new T cells.

The CDR3 extends over 13 amino acids. V dropped 6 bases and J dropped 7; count of bases not matched to a gene: 5. Germline CDR1 is DFQATT and CDR2 is SNEGSKA (reference sequence). TCRdb processed the RT-PCR reads anew with MiXCR; each CDR3 protein has one entry. The data hold more than 200,000 distinct CDR3 sequences, with 12% observed a single time. To note about this clonotype: Its target is unknown.

This receptor was identified in a man over 45 who received an inactivated influenza vaccine. The chain employs TRBV20-1 and TRBJ2-1; 11 nucleotides align to TRBD1. The specimen was non-naive T cells sorted from PBMCs, collected 14 to 15 days before vaccination. The CDR3 bases are TGCAGTGCATCCGGGACAGGGGGAAATGAGCAGTTCTTC. This sequence encodes CSASGTGGNEQFF.